The clone carrying this TCR beta chain was recorded many times. This entry belongs to a study of T cells of healthy individuals. A single record per CDR3 protein comes from TCRdb applying MiXCR to the 5' RACE reads. The sample carries about 60,000 distinct CDR3 sequences, around 15% recorded once. The sequence came from a human donor in good health.

The CDR3 sequence is CASSYSGNTIYF. The DNA for the CDR3 is TGTGCCAGCAGTTATTCTGGAAACACCATATATTTT. The rearrangement links TRBV6-6 to TRBJ1-3; D gene unclear. The CDR3 is made up of 12 amino acids. Trimming stripped 3 bases from V and 1 base from J, with 1 base between. The germline CDR1 and CDR2 sequences are MNHNY and SVGAGI (reference sequence).